These T cell receptor beta chains were read from a single sample in a study of OX40 agonist ivuxolimab in advanced cancers. Some clones are missing from TCRdb's copy, which holds only in-frame ones; the method was immunoSEQ multiplex PCR. The table includes 70,000 to 80,000 clones, around 94% detected once. The specimen comprised CD4+ or CD8+ T cells sorted from blood, sampled in a trial of the OX40 agonist ivuxolimab. The source of these receptors is an adult with an advanced solid tumor such as melanoma, head and neck, liver or kidney cancer. CDR3s include the opening cysteine and the closing phenylalanine or tryptophan. The order of the fields is D gene, clone size, J gene, V gene, CDR3 protein, CDR3 DNA. The D gene is left open where the match is weak. Where a row states a size, it is once, few, many or the class of an expanded clone; other rows omit it.

d_call: NA; clone_size: NA; j_call: TRBJ2-5; v_call: TRBV28; cdr3_aa: CASTMTDSQETQYF; cdr3_nt: TGTGCCAGCACCATGACCGACAGCCAAGAGACCCAGTACTTC
d_call: TRBD1; clone_size: NA; j_call: TRBJ2-1; v_call: TRBV15; cdr3_aa: CATARARRGRWNEQFF; cdr3_nt: TGTGCCACCGCTCGGGCGAGAAGGGGGCGCTGGAATGAGCAGTTCTTC
d_call: NA; clone_size: once; j_call: TRBJ1-3; v_call: TRBV15; cdr3_aa: CATSRDLTISGNTIYF; cdr3_nt: TGTGCCACCAGCAGAGACCTCACGATCTCTGGAAACACCATATATTTT
d_call: TRBD1; clone_size: NA; j_call: TRBJ1-5; v_call: TRBV6-5; cdr3_aa: CASTSGQGHNQPQHF; cdr3_nt: TGTGCCAGCACCTCAGGACAGGGCCACAATCAGCCCCAGCATTTT
d_call: NA; clone_size: NA; j_call: TRBJ1-1; v_call: TRBV7-9; cdr3_aa: CASSLGAGSSHEAFF; cdr3_nt: TGTGCCAGCAGCTTAGGGGCGGGATCTAGCCACGAAGCTTTCTTT
d_call: NA; clone_size: NA; j_call: TRBJ2-7; v_call: TRBV25-1; cdr3_aa: CASSDPFSGSYYEQYF; cdr3_nt: TGTGCCAGCAGTGACCCGTTCTCGGGCAGCTACTACGAGCAGTACTTC
d_call: TRBD1; clone_size: NA; j_call: TRBJ1-4; v_call: TRBV10-3; cdr3_aa: CAIGTGEKLFF; cdr3_nt: TGTGCCATCGGGACAGGCGAAAAACTGTTTTTT
d_call: NA; clone_size: NA; j_call: TRBJ1-3; v_call: TRBV7-9; cdr3_aa: CASSPYELGNTIYF; cdr3_nt: TGTGCCAGCAGCCCGTACGAGCTGGGAAACACCATATATTTT
d_call: NA; clone_size: NA; j_call: TRBJ2-7; v_call: TRBV4-3; cdr3_aa: CASSQDSGSYEQYF; cdr3_nt: TGCGCCAGCAGCCAAGACAGCGGATCCTACGAGCAGTACTTC
d_call: NA; clone_size: NA; j_call: TRBJ1-3; v_call: TRBV10-1; cdr3_aa: CACGPSSDTIYF; cdr3_nt: TGCGCCTGCGGGCCATCTTCGGACACCATATATTTT
d_call: NA; clone_size: NA; j_call: TRBJ1-5; v_call: TRBV19; cdr3_aa: CASSIVRDYSNQPQHF; cdr3_nt: TGTGCCAGTAGTATAGTTCGGGATTATAGCAATCAGCCCCAGCATTTT
d_call: TRBD1; clone_size: NA; j_call: TRBJ2-1; v_call: TRBV4-3; cdr3_aa: CASSPNRGSYNEQFF; cdr3_nt: TGCGCCAGCAGCCCGAACAGGGGATCCTACAATGAGCAGTTCTTC
d_call: TRBD2; clone_size: NA; j_call: TRBJ2-1; v_call: TRBV9; cdr3_aa: CASSASGGAGEQFF; cdr3_nt: TGTGCCAGCAGCGCTAGCGGGGGGGCCGGTGAGCAGTTCTTC
d_call: NA; clone_size: NA; j_call: TRBJ1-4; v_call: TRBV13; cdr3_aa: CASSSASGPEKLFF; cdr3_nt: TGTGCCAGCAGCTCCGCATCGGGTCCCGAAAAACTGTTTTTT
d_call: TRBD2; clone_size: once; j_call: TRBJ2-7; v_call: TRBV9; cdr3_aa: CASSPTGGPSSYEQYF; cdr3_nt: TGTGCCAGCAGCCCCACGGGAGGCCCGAGCTCCTACGAGCAGTACTTC
d_call: NA; clone_size: NA; j_call: TRBJ2-5; v_call: TRBV6-1; cdr3_aa: CASSESDLRQETQYF; cdr3_nt: TGTGCCAGCAGTGAATCTGACCTACGGCAAGAGACCCAGTACTTC
d_call: TRBD1; clone_size: NA; j_call: TRBJ1-2; v_call: TRBV7-2; cdr3_aa: CASSLLQGEAWGYTF; cdr3_nt: TGTGCCAGCAGCTTATTACAGGGGGAAGCGTGGGGCTACACCTTC
d_call: TRBD1; clone_size: NA; j_call: TRBJ1-4; v_call: TRBV4-3; cdr3_aa: CASSQFRGVGEKLFF; cdr3_nt: TGCGCCAGCAGCCAATTCAGGGGGGTGGGTGAAAAACTGTTTTTT
d_call: NA; clone_size: NA; j_call: TRBJ2-7; v_call: TRBV7-2; cdr3_aa: CASSRLGGVLDEQYF; cdr3_nt: TGTGCCAGCAGCCGCCTAGGCGGGGTGCTGGACGAGCAGTACTTC
d_call: NA; clone_size: NA; j_call: TRBJ2-7; v_call: TRBV6-5; cdr3_aa: CASSYASSYEQYF; cdr3_nt: TGTGCCAGCAGTTACGCCAGCTCCTACGAGCAGTACTTC
d_call: NA; clone_size: NA; j_call: TRBJ2-3; v_call: TRBV6-6; cdr3_aa: CASSYGSDTQYF; cdr3_nt: TGTGCCAGCAGTTACGGTTCAGATACGCAGTATTTT
d_call: NA; clone_size: NA; j_call: TRBJ2-7; v_call: TRBV27; cdr3_aa: CASKQGPPYEQYF; cdr3_nt: TGTGCCAGTAAACAGGGCCCCCCCTACGAGCAGTACTTC
d_call: NA; clone_size: NA; j_call: TRBJ2-1; v_call: TRBV6-5; cdr3_aa: CASSYYGTGFNEQFF; cdr3_nt: TGTGCCAGCAGTTACTATGGTACGGGCTTCAATGAGCAGTTCTTC
d_call: NA; clone_size: NA; j_call: TRBJ2-1; v_call: TRBV7-2; cdr3_aa: CASSLEANEQFF; cdr3_nt: TGTGCCAGCAGCTTAGAGGCCAATGAGCAGTTCTTC
d_call: NA; clone_size: NA; j_call: TRBJ1-4; v_call: TRBV5-6; cdr3_aa: CASSLVEGYEKLFF; cdr3_nt: TGTGCCAGCAGCTTGGTGGAGGGTTATGAAAAACTGTTTTTT
d_call: NA; clone_size: NA; j_call: TRBJ2-7; v_call: TRBV7-6; cdr3_aa: CASSLLGEHYEQYF; cdr3_nt: TGTGCCAGCAGCTTACTAGGGGAGCACTACGAGCAGTACTTC
d_call: TRBD2; clone_size: NA; j_call: TRBJ2-1; v_call: TRBV29-1; cdr3_aa: CSPLAGAYNEQFF; cdr3_nt: TGCAGCCCACTAGCGGGAGCCTACAATGAGCAGTTCTTC
d_call: NA; clone_size: NA; j_call: TRBJ2-7; v_call: TRBV4-3; cdr3_aa: CASSQENRVYEQYF; cdr3_nt: TGCGCCAGCAGCCAAGAAAACAGGGTCTACGAGCAGTATTTC
d_call: NA; clone_size: NA; j_call: TRBJ2-7; v_call: TRBV19; cdr3_aa: CASSPGVGYEQYF; cdr3_nt: TGTGCCAGTAGTCCAGGGGTTGGCTACGAGCAGTACTTC
d_call: NA; clone_size: NA; j_call: TRBJ1-1; v_call: TRBV7-8; cdr3_aa: CASSRGTTEAFF; cdr3_nt: TGTGCCAGCAGCCGGGGGACCACTGAAGCTTTCTTT
d_call: NA; clone_size: NA; j_call: TRBJ2-7; v_call: TRBV7-2; cdr3_aa: CASSLEGQSSYEQYF; cdr3_nt: TGTGCCAGCAGCTTAGAAGGCCAAAGCTCCTACGAGCAGTACTTC
d_call: TRBD1; clone_size: once; j_call: TRBJ2-2; v_call: TRBV29-1; cdr3_aa: CSVAGTGGASGELFF; cdr3_nt: TGCAGCGTCGCCGGGACAGGGGGCGCCTCCGGGGAGCTGTTTTTT
d_call: NA; clone_size: NA; j_call: TRBJ2-7; v_call: TRBV27; cdr3_aa: CASSSGLALMEQYF; cdr3_nt: TGTGCCAGCAGTTCGGGACTGGCTTTGATGGAGCAGTACTTC
d_call: NA; clone_size: once; j_call: TRBJ1-2; v_call: TRBV29-1; cdr3_aa: CSVEVLEKYGYTF; cdr3_nt: TGCAGCGTTGAAGTTCTGGAGAAGTATGGCTACACCTTC
d_call: NA; clone_size: once; j_call: TRBJ2-5; v_call: TRBV9; cdr3_aa: CASSAPALASQETQYF; cdr3_nt: TGTGCCAGCAGCGCTCCTGCACTAGCCTCTCAAGAGACCCAGTACTTC
d_call: NA; clone_size: NA; j_call: TRBJ2-6; v_call: TRBV19; cdr3_aa: CASSIGRYGANVLTF; cdr3_nt: TGTGCCAGTAGTATAGGGAGGTATGGGGCCAACGTCCTGACTTTC
d_call: TRBD2; clone_size: NA; j_call: TRBJ2-1; v_call: TRBV29-1; cdr3_aa: CSVEGREGQDEQFF; cdr3_nt: TGCAGCGTTGAGGGGCGGGAGGGCCAGGATGAGCAGTTCTTC
d_call: TRBD2; clone_size: once; j_call: TRBJ2-5; v_call: TRBV29-1; cdr3_aa: CSVPNRGTSGPQETQYF; cdr3_nt: TGCAGCGTCCCCAATCGGGGGACTAGCGGGCCGCAAGAGACCCAGTACTTC
d_call: NA; clone_size: NA; j_call: TRBJ1-2; v_call: TRBV7-9; cdr3_aa: CASSSDPYGYTF; cdr3_nt: TGTGCCAGCAGCTCCGACCCCTATGGCTACACCTTC
d_call: TRBD2; clone_size: NA; j_call: TRBJ2-2; v_call: TRBV5-1; cdr3_aa: CASGGLANTGELFF; cdr3_nt: TGCGCCAGCGGGGGACTAGCGAACACCGGGGAGCTGTTTTTT
d_call: NA; clone_size: NA; j_call: TRBJ2-5; v_call: TRBV7-6; cdr3_aa: CASSLYGPQETQYF; cdr3_nt: TGTGCCAGCAGCTTATATGGGCCCCAAGAGACCCAGTACTTC
d_call: NA; clone_size: NA; j_call: TRBJ1-1; v_call: TRBV5-4; cdr3_aa: CASSLGLGNTEAFF; cdr3_nt: TGTGCCAGCAGCTTAGGCCTTGGGAACACTGAAGCTTTCTTT
d_call: NA; clone_size: NA; j_call: TRBJ2-5; v_call: TRBV10-3; cdr3_aa: CAIGQGTRAPETQYF; cdr3_nt: TGTGCCATCGGCCAAGGTACTAGGGCCCCGGAGACCCAGTACTTC
d_call: NA; clone_size: NA; j_call: TRBJ2-1; v_call: TRBV5-6; cdr3_aa: CASRGGYNEQFF; cdr3_nt: TGTGCCAGCAGGGGGGGCTACAATGAGCAGTTCTTC
d_call: TRBD2; clone_size: NA; j_call: TRBJ2-5; v_call: TRBV27; cdr3_aa: CASSGGAGETQYF; cdr3_nt: TGTGCCAGCAGTGGGGGAGCGGGGGAGACCCAGTACTTC
d_call: TRBD2; clone_size: NA; j_call: TRBJ2-1; v_call: TRBV18; cdr3_aa: CASSPEGLAGNEQFF; cdr3_nt: TGTGCCAGCTCACCAGAGGGACTAGCGGGCAATGAGCAGTTCTTC
d_call: NA; clone_size: NA; j_call: TRBJ2-1; v_call: TRBV11-2; cdr3_aa: CASSLSGFSYNEQFF; cdr3_nt: TGTGCCAGCAGCCTTTCAGGTTTCTCCTACAATGAGCAGTTCTTC
d_call: TRBD1; clone_size: NA; j_call: TRBJ2-7; v_call: TRBV2; cdr3_aa: CASSGRQGSYEQYF; cdr3_nt: TGTGCCAGCAGTGGCCGACAGGGAAGCTACGAGCAGTACTTC
d_call: NA; clone_size: NA; j_call: TRBJ2-5; v_call: TRBV7-8; cdr3_aa: CASSPVRGAVQETQYF; cdr3_nt: TGTGCCAGCAGCCCCGTGAGGGGGGCCGTCCAAGAGACCCAGTACTTC
d_call: NA; clone_size: NA; j_call: TRBJ2-1; v_call: TRBV7-3; cdr3_aa: CASSLGTLNEQFF; cdr3_nt: TGTGCCAGCAGCCTCGGGACCCTAAATGAGCAGTTCTTC
d_call: NA; clone_size: NA; j_call: TRBJ2-1; v_call: TRBV13; cdr3_aa: CASSLRGRGPYNEQFF; cdr3_nt: TGTGCCAGCAGCTTAAGAGGCCGGGGGCCCTACAATGAGCAGTTCTTC
d_call: TRBD1; clone_size: NA; j_call: TRBJ2-3; v_call: TRBV4-3; cdr3_aa: CASSQDGQGGTDTQYF; cdr3_nt: TGCGCCAGCAGCCAAGACGGACAGGGAGGCACAGATACGCAGTATTTT
d_call: NA; clone_size: once; j_call: TRBJ2-7; v_call: TRBV27; cdr3_aa: CASSPGSPPYEQYF; cdr3_nt: TGTGCCAGCAGTCCCGGAAGTCCACCCTACGAGCAGTACTTC
d_call: NA; clone_size: NA; j_call: TRBJ2-3; v_call: TRBV6-6; cdr3_aa: CASSYSTAFQDTQYF; cdr3_nt: TGTGCCAGCAGTTACTCGACAGCCTTTCAAGATACGCAGTATTTT
d_call: TRBD1; clone_size: NA; j_call: TRBJ2-1; v_call: TRBV19; cdr3_aa: CASSGGQGTNNEQFF; cdr3_nt: TGTGCCAGTAGTGGAGGACAGGGGACAAACAATGAGCAGTTCTTC
d_call: NA; clone_size: NA; j_call: TRBJ2-3; v_call: TRBV28; cdr3_aa: CATGSTDTQYF; cdr3_nt: TGTGCCACGGGCAGCACAGATACGCAGTATTTT
d_call: NA; clone_size: NA; j_call: TRBJ1-1; v_call: TRBV7-9; cdr3_aa: CASSLDDTEAFF; cdr3_nt: TGTGCCAGCAGCCTTGACGACACTGAAGCTTTCTTT
d_call: TRBD1; clone_size: NA; j_call: TRBJ2-2; v_call: TRBV27; cdr3_aa: CASSSGQGIGELFF; cdr3_nt: TGTGCCAGCAGTTCGGGACAGGGGATCGGGGAGCTGTTTTTT